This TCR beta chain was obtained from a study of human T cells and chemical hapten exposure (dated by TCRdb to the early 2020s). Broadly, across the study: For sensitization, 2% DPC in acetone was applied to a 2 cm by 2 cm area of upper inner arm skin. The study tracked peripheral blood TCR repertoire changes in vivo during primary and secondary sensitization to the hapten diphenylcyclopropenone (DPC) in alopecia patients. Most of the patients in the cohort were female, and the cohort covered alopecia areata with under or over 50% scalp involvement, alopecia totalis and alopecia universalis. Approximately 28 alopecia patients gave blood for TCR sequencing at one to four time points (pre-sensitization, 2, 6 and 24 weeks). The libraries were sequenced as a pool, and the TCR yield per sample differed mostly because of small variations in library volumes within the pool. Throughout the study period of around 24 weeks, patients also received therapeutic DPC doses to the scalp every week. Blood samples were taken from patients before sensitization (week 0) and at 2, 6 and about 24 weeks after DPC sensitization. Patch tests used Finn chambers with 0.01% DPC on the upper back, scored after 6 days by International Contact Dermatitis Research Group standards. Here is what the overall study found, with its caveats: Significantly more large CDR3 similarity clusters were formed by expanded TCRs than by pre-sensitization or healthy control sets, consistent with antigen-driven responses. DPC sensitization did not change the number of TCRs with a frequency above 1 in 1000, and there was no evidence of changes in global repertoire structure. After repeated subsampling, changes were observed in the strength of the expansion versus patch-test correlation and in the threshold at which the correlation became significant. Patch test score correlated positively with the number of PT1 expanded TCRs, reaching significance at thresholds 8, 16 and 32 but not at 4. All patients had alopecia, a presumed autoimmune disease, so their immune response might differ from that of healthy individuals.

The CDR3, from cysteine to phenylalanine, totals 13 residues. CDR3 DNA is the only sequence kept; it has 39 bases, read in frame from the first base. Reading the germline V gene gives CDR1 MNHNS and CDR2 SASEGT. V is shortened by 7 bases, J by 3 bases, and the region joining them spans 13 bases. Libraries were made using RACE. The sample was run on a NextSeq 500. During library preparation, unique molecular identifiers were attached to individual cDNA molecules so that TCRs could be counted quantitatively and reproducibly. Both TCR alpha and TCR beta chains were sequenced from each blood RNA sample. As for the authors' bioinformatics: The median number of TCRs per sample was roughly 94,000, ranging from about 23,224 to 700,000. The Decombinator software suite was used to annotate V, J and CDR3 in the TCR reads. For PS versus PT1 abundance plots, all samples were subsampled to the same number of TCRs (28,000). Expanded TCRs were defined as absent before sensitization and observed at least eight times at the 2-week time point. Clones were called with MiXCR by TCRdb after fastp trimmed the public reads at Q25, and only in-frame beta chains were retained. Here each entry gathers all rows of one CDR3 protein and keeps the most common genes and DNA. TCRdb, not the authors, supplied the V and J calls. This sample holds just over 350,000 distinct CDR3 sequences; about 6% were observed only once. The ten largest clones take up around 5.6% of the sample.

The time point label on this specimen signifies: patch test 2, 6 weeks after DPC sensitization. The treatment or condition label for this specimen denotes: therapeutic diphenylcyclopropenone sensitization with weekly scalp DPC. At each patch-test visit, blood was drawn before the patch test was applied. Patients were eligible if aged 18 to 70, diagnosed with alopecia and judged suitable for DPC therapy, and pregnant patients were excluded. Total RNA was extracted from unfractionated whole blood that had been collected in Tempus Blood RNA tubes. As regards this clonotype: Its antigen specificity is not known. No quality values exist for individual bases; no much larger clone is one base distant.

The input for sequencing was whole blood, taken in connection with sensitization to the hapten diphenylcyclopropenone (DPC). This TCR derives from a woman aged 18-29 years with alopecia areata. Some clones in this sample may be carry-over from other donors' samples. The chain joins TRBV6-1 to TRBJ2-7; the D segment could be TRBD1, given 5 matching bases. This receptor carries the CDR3 CASTHSTVYEQYF. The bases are TGTGCCAGCACCCACTCGACAGTCTACGAGCAGTACTTC.